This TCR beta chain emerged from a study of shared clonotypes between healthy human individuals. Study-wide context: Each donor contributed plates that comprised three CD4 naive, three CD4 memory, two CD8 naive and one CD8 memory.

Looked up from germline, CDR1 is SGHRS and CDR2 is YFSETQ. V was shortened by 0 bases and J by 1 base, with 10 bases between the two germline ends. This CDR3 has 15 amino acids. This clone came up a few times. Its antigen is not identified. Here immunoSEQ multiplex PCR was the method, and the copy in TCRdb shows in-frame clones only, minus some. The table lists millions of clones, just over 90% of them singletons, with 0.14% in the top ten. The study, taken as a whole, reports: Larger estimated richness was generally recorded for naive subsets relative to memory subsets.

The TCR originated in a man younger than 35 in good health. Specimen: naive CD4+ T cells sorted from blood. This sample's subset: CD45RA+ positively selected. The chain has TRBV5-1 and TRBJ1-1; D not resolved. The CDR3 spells CASSLAVFSNTEAFF. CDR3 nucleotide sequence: TGCGCCAGCAGCTTGGCCGTGTTCTCGAACACTGAAGCTTTCTTT.